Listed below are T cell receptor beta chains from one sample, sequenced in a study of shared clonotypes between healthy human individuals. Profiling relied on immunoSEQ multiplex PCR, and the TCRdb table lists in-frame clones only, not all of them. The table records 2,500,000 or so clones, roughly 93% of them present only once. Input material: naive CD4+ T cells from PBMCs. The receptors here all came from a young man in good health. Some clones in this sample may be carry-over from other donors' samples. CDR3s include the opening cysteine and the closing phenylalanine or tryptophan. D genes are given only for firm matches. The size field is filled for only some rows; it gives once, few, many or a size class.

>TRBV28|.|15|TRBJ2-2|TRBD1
CASSSGQGATGELFF
TGTGCCAGCAGTTCCGGACAGGGGGCCACCGGGGAGCTGTTTTTT
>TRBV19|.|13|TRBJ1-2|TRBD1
CASSRDSRGGYTF
TGTGCCAGTAGTAGGGACAGTCGAGGTGGCTACACCTTC
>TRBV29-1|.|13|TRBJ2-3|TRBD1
CSARTGGTDTQYF
TGCAGCGCGCGGACAGGGGGAACAGATACGCAGTATTTT
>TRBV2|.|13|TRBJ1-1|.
CASYRDMNTEAFF
TGTGCCAGTTACAGGGATATGAACACTGAAGCTTTCTTT
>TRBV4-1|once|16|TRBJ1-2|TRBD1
CASSRQTGGANYGYTF
TGCGCCAGCAGCCGACAAACAGGGGGAGCTAACTATGGCTACACCTTC
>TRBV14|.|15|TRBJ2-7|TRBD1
CASSQLDRVTYEQYF
TGTGCCAGCAGCCAACTGGACAGGGTTACCTACGAGCAGTACTTC
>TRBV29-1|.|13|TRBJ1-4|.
CSVAGTLGEKLFF
TGCAGCGTTGCCGGGACACTGGGGGAAAAACTGTTTTTT
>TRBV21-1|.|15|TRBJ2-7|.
CASSAVQALSYEQYF
TGTGCCAGCAGCGCCGTACAGGCCCTCTCCTACGAGCAGTACTTC
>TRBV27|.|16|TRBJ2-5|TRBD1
CASSLYGQGAAETQYF
TGTGCCAGCAGTTTATATGGGCAGGGGGCGGCGGAGACCCAGTACTTC
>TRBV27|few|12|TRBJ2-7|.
CASGGLDNEQYF
TGTGCCAGCGGGGGGCTCGATAACGAGCAGTACTTC
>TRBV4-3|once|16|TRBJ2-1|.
CASSSRAELSYNEQFF
TGCGCCAGCAGCTCCCGGGCAGAACTCTCCTACAATGAGCAGTTCTTC
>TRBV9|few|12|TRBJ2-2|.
CASSVYAGELFF
TGTGCCAGCAGCGTTTATGCCGGGGAGCTGTTTTTT
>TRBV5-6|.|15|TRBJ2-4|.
CASSFGGKPPNIQYF
TGTGCCAGCAGCTTCGGCGGGAAGCCTCCAAACATTCAGTACTTC
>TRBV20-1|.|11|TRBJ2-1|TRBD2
CSAGVAGEQFF
TGCAGTGCTGGGGTAGCGGGTGAGCAGTTCTTC
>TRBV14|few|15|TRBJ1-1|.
CASSQDLARGTEAFF
TGTGCCAGCAGCCAAGATCTCGCGAGGGGGACTGAAGCTTTCTTT
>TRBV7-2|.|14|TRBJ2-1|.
CASSLGSSYNEQFF
TGTGCCAGCAGCTTAGGAAGCTCCTACAATGAGCAGTTCTTC
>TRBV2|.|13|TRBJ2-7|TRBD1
CARGGQATYEQYF
TGTGCCAGAGGGGGACAGGCCACCTACGAGCAGTACTTC
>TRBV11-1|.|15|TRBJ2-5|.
CASSFMDSAEETQYF
TGTGCCAGCAGCTTTATGGATTCTGCCGAAGAGACCCAGTACTTC
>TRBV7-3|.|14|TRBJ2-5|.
CASSLMGRGETQYF
TGTGCCAGCAGCTTAATGGGTCGGGGTGAGACCCAGTACTTC
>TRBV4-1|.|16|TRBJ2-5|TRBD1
CASSRTGQLGQETQYF
TGCGCCAGCAGCCGGACAGGGCAATTAGGACAAGAGACCCAGTACTTC
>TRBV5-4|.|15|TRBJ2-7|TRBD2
CASSSSGRSSYEQYF
TGTGCCAGCAGCTCCAGCGGGAGGAGCTCCTACGAGCAGTACTTC
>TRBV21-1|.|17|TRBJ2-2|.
CARANLDTPRNTGELFF
TGTGCCAGAGCAAACTTAGACACCCCCCGAAACACCGGGGAGCTGTTTTTT
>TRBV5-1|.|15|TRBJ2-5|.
CASSLNFSPQETQYF
TGCGCCAGCAGCTTAAACTTCTCTCCCCAAGAGACCCAGTACTTC
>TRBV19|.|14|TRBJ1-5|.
CASSTSFWDGPQHF
TGTGCCAGTAGTACCTCGTTTTGGGATGGGCCCCAGCATTTT
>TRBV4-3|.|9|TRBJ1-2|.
CASSPPYTF
TGCGCCAGCAGCCCCCCCTACACCTTC
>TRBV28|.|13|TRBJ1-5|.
CASSSGGYQPQHF
TGTGCCAGCAGCTCGGGGGGGTATCAGCCCCAGCATTTT
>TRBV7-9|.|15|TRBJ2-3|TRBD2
CASSKPGLATDTQYF
TGTGCCAGCAGCAAACCGGGACTAGCAACTGATACGCAGTATTTT
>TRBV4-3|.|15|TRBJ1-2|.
CASSPLGGGNYGYTF
TGCGCCAGCAGCCCGCTCGGAGGGGGAAACTATGGCTACACCTTC
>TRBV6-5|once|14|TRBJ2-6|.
CASSRQTGANVLTF
TGTGCCAGCAGTCGACAAACTGGGGCCAACGTCCTGACTTTC
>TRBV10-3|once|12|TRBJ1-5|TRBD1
CAIGQGDQPQHF
TGTGCCATCGGACAGGGCGATCAGCCCCAGCATTTT
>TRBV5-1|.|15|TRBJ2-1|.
CASTPVDTTYNEQFF
TGCGCCAGCACCCCGGTAGACACGACTTACAATGAGCAGTTCTTC
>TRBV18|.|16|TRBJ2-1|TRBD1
CASSHNRQGINNEQFF
TGTGCCAGCTCACACAACCGACAGGGGATAAACAATGAGCAGTTCTTC
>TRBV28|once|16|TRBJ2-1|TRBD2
CASSQIGLGAHNEQFF
TGTGCCAGCAGTCAGATAGGACTAGGGGCCCACAATGAGCAGTTCTTC
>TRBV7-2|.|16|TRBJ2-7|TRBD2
CASSSRTSGSSYEQYF
TGTGCCAGCAGCTCCCGGACTAGCGGGAGCTCCTACGAGCAGTACTTC
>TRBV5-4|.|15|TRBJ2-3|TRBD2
CASSPGLAGTDTQYF
TGTGCCAGCAGCCCCGGCCTAGCGGGGACAGATACGCAGTATTTT
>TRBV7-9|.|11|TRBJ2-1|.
CASSPGTPPFF
TGTGCCAGCAGCCCAGGAACCCCGCCGTTCTTC
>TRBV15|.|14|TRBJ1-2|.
CATSREPSNYGYTF
TGTGCCACCAGCAGAGAACCGTCAAACTATGGCTACACCTTC
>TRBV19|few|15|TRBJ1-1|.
CASRGTTLVDTEAFF
TGTGCCAGTAGGGGGACCACTTTAGTGGACACTGAAGCTTTCTTT
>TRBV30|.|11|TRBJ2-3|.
CAWSSTDTQYF
TGTGCCTGGAGTTCGACAGATACGCAGTATTTT
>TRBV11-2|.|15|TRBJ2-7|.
CASSPEAGVVYEQYF
TGTGCCAGCAGCCCCGAGGCAGGGGTTGTTTACGAGCAGTACTTC
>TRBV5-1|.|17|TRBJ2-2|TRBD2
CASSPNLAGGRIGELFF
TGCGCCAGCAGCCCTAACTTAGCGGGAGGGCGAATCGGGGAGCTGTTTTTT
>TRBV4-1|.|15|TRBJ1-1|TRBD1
CASSRGQGTDTEAFF
TGCGCCAGCAGCCGAGGACAGGGTACTGACACTGAAGCTTTCTTT
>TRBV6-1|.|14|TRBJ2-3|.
CASSLSTSTDTQYF
TGTGCCAGCAGTTTGTCTACTAGCACAGATACGCAGTATTTT
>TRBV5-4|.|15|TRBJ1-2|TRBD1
CASSVPGQGARGYTF
TGTGCCAGCAGCGTCCCGGGACAGGGGGCAAGGGGCTACACCTTC
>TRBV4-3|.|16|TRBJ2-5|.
CASSRFRGQPQETQYF
TGCGCCAGCAGCCGCTTCCGGGGGCAGCCCCAAGAGACCCAGTACTTC
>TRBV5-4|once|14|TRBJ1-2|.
CASRQLGADYGYTF
TGTGCCAGCAGGCAATTAGGGGCGGACTATGGCTACACCTTC
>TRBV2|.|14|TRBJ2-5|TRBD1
CASSRGTGQETQYF
TGTGCCAGCAGTAGAGGGACAGGCCAAGAGACCCAGTACTTC
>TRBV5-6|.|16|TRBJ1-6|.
CASSNRRMPYNSPLHF
TGTGCCAGCAGCAATCGACGGATGCCCTATAATTCACCCCTCCACTTT
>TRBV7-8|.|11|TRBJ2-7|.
CASSLGREQYF
TGTGCCAGCAGCTTAGGGCGGGAGCAGTACTTC
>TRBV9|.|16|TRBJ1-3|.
CASSVSTTSSGNTIYF
TGTGCCAGCAGCGTATCCACTACGAGCTCTGGAAACACCATATATTTT
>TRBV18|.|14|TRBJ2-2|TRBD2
CASSPERDGGELFF
TGTGCCAGCTCACCGGAGCGGGATGGCGGGGAGCTGTTTTTT
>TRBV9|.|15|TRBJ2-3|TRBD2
CASSVDVGGADTQYF
TGTGCCAGCAGCGTAGATGTGGGAGGGGCAGATACGCAGTATTTT